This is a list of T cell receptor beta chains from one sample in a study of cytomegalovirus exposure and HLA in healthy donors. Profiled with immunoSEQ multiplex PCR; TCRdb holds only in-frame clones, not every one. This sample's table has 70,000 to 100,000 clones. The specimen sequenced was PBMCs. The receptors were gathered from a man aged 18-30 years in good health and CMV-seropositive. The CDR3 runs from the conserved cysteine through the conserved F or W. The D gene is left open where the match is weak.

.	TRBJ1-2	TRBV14	TGTGCCAGCAGCCACCCACCCAGGGCCTATGGCTACACCTTC	CASSHPPRAYGYTF
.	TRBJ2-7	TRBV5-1	TGCGCCAGCAGCTTGGATCGGTACGAGCAGTACTTC	CASSLDRYEQYF
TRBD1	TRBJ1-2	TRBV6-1	TGTGCCAGCAGGGACAGGTATGGCTACACCTTC	CASRDRYGYTF
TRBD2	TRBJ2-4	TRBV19	TGTGCCAGTAGTATAGGGATGAGCGGGAAGTTAACCAAAAACATTCAGTACTTC	CASSIGMSGKLTKNIQYF
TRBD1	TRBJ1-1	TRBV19	TGTGCCAGTTCCGGGAACCTCGGGGACAGCCTGAACACTGAAGCTTTCTTT	CASSGNLGDSLNTEAFF
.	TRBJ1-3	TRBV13	TGTGCCAGCAGCCTAAGTAGGGGGACATACTCTGGAAACACCATATATTTT	CASSLSRGTYSGNTIYF
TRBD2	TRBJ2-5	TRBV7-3	TGTGCCAGCAGCTTAAACGCGGGGGGGCGAGAGACCCAGTACTTC	CASSLNAGGRETQYF
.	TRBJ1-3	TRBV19	TGTGCCAGTGGCCCCTCTGGAAACACCATATATTTT	CASGPSGNTIYF
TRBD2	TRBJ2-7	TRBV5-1	TGCGCCAGCAGCTTGGCCGTAGCGGGGGCTCTAAGCTCCTACGAGCAGTACTTC	CASSLAVAGALSSYEQYF
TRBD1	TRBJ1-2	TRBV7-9	TGTGCCAGCAGCCCTCCAGGGGGCACCTATGGCTACACCTTC	CASSPPGGTYGYTF
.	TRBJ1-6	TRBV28	TGTGCCAGCAGTTTCCTATACCGCAGGGGATTCGAGGATTCACCCCTCCACTTT	CASSFLYRRGFEDSPLHF
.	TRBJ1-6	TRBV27	TGTGCCAGCAGTTTTCAGGGGAATTCACCCCTCCACTTT	CASSFQGNSPLHF
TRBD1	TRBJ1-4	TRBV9	TGTGCCAGCAGCCCCAGGGGGCGGACTAATGAAAAACTGTTTTTT	CASSPRGRTNEKLFF
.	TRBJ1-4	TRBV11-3	TGTGCCAGCAGCGACAGACCCAATGAAAAACTGTTTTTT	CASSDRPNEKLFF